These 22 T cell receptor beta chains were sequenced from one sample in a study of CD8+ T cells in alopecia areata. Following extraction, RNA underwent reverse transcription to cDNA, which served as the sequencing template. Method: immunoSEQ multiplex PCR; TCRdb's copy keeps in-frame clones and lacks some. The sample yields 200,000 to 250,000 clones, under 80% seen once. Here the sequenced sample was CD4+ T cells sorted from blood, taken at week 0. The receptor source for this set is a human donor with alopecia areata.

V usage is TRBV15 and J usage is TRBJ2-7; 12 bases are a match to TRBD1. Germline lookup yields CDR1 LNHNV and CDR2 YYDKDF (reference sequence). Trimming took 5 bases from V and 2 from J; bases not matched to a gene: 1. CDR3 length: 14 residues. Here the CDR3 DNA reads TGTGCCACCAGCGGGGACAGGGGGCCCTACGAGCAGTACTTC. Amino acids: CATSGDRGPYEQYF.

This clone has a handful of counts. The V gene is TRBV9, the J gene TRBJ2-1; either TRBD1 or TRBD2 may fit D (5 bases each). Germline values: CDR1 SGDLS, CDR2 YYNGEE. Trimming stripped 4 bases from V and 0 bases from J, with 14 bases between. The CDR3 runs 16 residues. The CDR3 sequence is CASSRAGTTSYNEQFF. The CDR3 bases are TGTGCCAGCAGCCGGGCCGGGACCACCTCCTACAATGAGCAGTTCTTC. The full variable domain, completed using reference TRBV9 and TRBJ2-1, is DSGVTQTPKHLITATGQRVTLRCSPRSGDLSVYWYQQSLDQGLQFLIQYYNGEERAKGNILERFSAQQFPDLHSELNLSSLELGDSALYFCASSRAGTTSYNEQFFGPGTRLTVL.

V gene TRBV7-8 combines with J gene TRBJ1-6, with D tentatively TRBD1 (6 bases). Trimming stripped 7 bases from V and 7 bases from J, with 17 bases between. Germline values: CDR1 SGHVS, CDR2 FQNEAQ. This CDR3 comprises 15 residues. CDR3 in amino acids: CASTERGDRNSPLHF. The CDR3 DNA sequence: TGTGCCAGCACCGAAAGGGGAGACAGGAATTCACCCCTCCACTTT.

This clone was observed once. The V call is TRBV5-1, the J call TRBJ2-2, with TRBD1 identical over 7 bases. The length of the CDR3 is 16 residues. The germline V gene encodes CDR1 SGHRS and CDR2 YFSETQ. The V segment lost 0 bases and the J segment 6 bases; nucleotides outside the gene matches: 8. The CDR3 DNA sequence: TGCGCCAGCAGCTTGGTAGGGGGCGCCCCCCCCGGGGAGCTGTTTTTT. The encoded protein is CASSLVGGAPPGELFF.

The gene calls are TRBV30 and TRBJ2-4; no clear D. Looked up from germline, CDR1 is GTSNPN and CDR2 is SVGIG (reference sequence). V was shortened by 6 bases and J by 0 bases, with 9 bases between the two germline ends. The CDR3 length is 13 residues. The CDR3 sequence is CACKTLAKNIQYF. The CDR3 coding sequence is TGTGCCTGTAAGACTCTAGCCAAAAACATTCAGTACTTC.

V is TRBV29-1 and J is TRBJ2-7; D possibly corresponds to TRBD1 (5 bases). Germline V gene sequence: CDR1 SQVTM, CDR2 ANQGSEA. This CDR3 contains 13 residues. Between the trimmed V and J ends, which lost 5 bases and 6 bases, there was a span of 17 bases. The CDR3 region has the DNA TGCAGCGTTACCACAGGTGTTTCTGGCGAGCAGTACTTC. This codes for CSVTTGVSGEQYF.

V gene TRBV7-9 combines with J gene TRBJ2-5; D possibly uses TRBD1 or TRBD2 (5 bases each). The CDR3 covers 16 residues. V was cut by 5 bases and J by 5 bases, with 21 bases left in between. The germline gives CDR1 SEHNR, CDR2 FQNEAQ (reference sequence). CDR3 sequence (DNA): TGTGCCAGCAGCAGAGGGTCAGGGATTGGTTTGGAGACCCAGTACTTC. It yields the protein CASSRGSGIGLETQYF.

The genes are TRBV30 and TRBJ2-5, with 15 bases lining up with TRBD2. The germline V gene encodes CDR1 GTSNPN and CDR2 SVGIG (reference sequence). This CDR3 has 16 residues. Trimming took 0 bases from V and 2 from J; bases not matched to a gene: 1. CDR3 amino acids: CAWSVGLAGGQETQYF. In DNA form, the CDR3 reads TGTGCCTGGAGTGTAGGACTAGCGGGGGGGCAAGAGACCCAGTACTTC.

This chain joins TRBV5-1 and TRBJ2-1; 9 bases match TRBD1. Germline loops: CDR1 SGHRS, CDR2 YFSETQ. This CDR3 spans 13 amino acids. V was clipped by 4 bases and J by 10 bases; unmatched bases: 6. CDR3 DNA: TGCGCCAGCAGCAACAGGGGGCCGGGGGAGCAGTTCTTC. Protein sequence: CASSNRGPGEQFF.

This clone was found a few times. This chain uses TRBV7-8 with TRBJ1-2; a possible D gene is TRBD1 (5 bases). V lost 4 bases to trimming and J lost 4 bases, with 16 bases between them. The CDR3 has 15 amino acids. Germline values: CDR1 SGHVS, CDR2 FQNEAQ. The CDR3 nucleotides read TGTGCCAGCAGCTCGCTCCCGGGACCGATCTATGGCTACACCTTC. This encodes CASSSLPGPIYGYTF.

The chain uses TRBV6-5 and TRBJ1-2; TRBD1 matches at 7 bases. The CDR3 contains 14 residues. With 6 bases clipped from V and 8 bases from J, the junction kept 12 bases outside the gene matches. Germline V gene data show CDR1 as MNHEY and CDR2 as SVGAGI. The CDR3 region has the DNA TGTGCCAGCAGAAACGCAGACAGGGAAGGCGGCTACACCTTC. The encoded protein is CASRNADREGGYTF.

J is TRBJ1-2 and V is TRBV6-5; D unresolved. Germline V gene sequence: CDR1 MNHEY, CDR2 SVGAGI. The CDR3 consists of 14 residues. Trimming removed 8 bases at V and 1 base at J, with 14 bases between. CDR3 sequence reads: CASAGRGVNYGYTF. The CDR3, as DNA: TGTGCCAGCGCCGGACGCGGGGTTAACTATGGCTACACCTTC.

This clone came up once. The J gene is TRBJ1-1, the V gene TRBV5-1, with D possibly TRBD1 on 6 matching bases. Germline CDR1 and CDR2: SGHRS and YFSETQ. Trimming left V 3 bases short and J 1 base short, with 13 bases between. CDR3 length: 15 residues. The CDR3 DNA follows: TGCGCCAGCAGCTCAACAGGGCCTTCGAACACTGAAGCTTTCTTT. Translating gives CASSSTGPSNTEAFF.

This chain joins TRBV9 and TRBJ2-2; D may match TRBD1 or TRBD2 (5 bases each). V lost 4 bases to trimming and J lost 1 base, with 11 bases between them. This CDR3 has 15 residues. Germline V gene lookup returns CDR1 SGDLS and CDR2 YYNGEE. CDR3: CASSIGTENTGELFF. CDR3 DNA sequence: TGTGCCAGCAGCATAGGGACCGAGAACACCGGGGAGCTGTTTTTT.

This clone was detected only a few times. V gene TRBV30 combines with J gene TRBJ1-2; TRBD1 might be the D (5 bases). Germline values: CDR1 GTSNPN, CDR2 SVGIG (reference sequence). This CDR3 is 14 amino acids long. V was cut by 3 bases and J by 7 bases, with 18 bases left in between. CDR3 sequence: CAWSLGALVPGYTF. The CDR3 DNA reads as TGTGCCTGGAGCCTAGGGGCCCTCGTCCCTGGCTACACCTTC. The whole variable domain, remainder taken from reference TRBV30 and TRBJ1-2, is SQTIHQWPATLVQPVGSPLSLECTVEGTSNPNLYWYRQAAGRGLQLLFYSVGIGQISSEVPQNLSASRPQDRQFILSSKKLLLSDSGFYLCAWSLGALVPGYTFGSGTRLTVV.

J is TRBJ1-4 and V is TRBV27, with TRBD1 matching 9 bases. The V gene end was trimmed by 6 bases and the J gene end by 8 bases; junction bases not matched to a gene: 10. The CDR3 spans 15 residues. The germline CDR1 and CDR2 sequences are MNHEY and SMNVEV (reference sequence). This chain's CDR3 is CASRLQGTGREKLFF. The CDR3 DNA reads as TGTGCCAGCAGGCTCCAGGGGACAGGGCGAGAAAAACTGTTTTTT.

This clone is a singleton in its sample. Other DNA sequences in the same sample also yield this CDR3. The J gene is TRBJ2-2, the V gene TRBV30, with no clear D. Germline CDR1 is GTSNPN and CDR2 is SVGIG (reference sequence). This CDR3 region has 14 residues. Between the trimmed V and J ends, which lost 0 bases and 1 base, there was a span of 6 bases. CDR3 sequence reads: CAWSVLGNTGELFF. In DNA form, the CDR3 reads TGTGCCTGGAGTGTATTGGGGAACACCGGGGAGCTGTTTTTT.

V gene TRBV25-1 combines with J gene TRBJ2-7; D possibly uses TRBD1 or TRBD2 (6 bases each). Germline V lookup: CDR1 MGHDK, CDR2 SYGVNS. V was pared by 7 bases and J by 0 bases, with 10 bases between. CDR3 size: 13 residues. As DNA, the CDR3 is TGTGCCAGCAAAGGGGGGAACTCCTACGAGCAGTACTTC. It yields the protein CASKGGNSYEQYF.

This rearrangement joins TRBV7-2 to TRBJ1-2; possible D gene TRBD1, 5 bases. The ends were cut back, 2 bases at V and 4 bases at J, with 14 bases in the middle. This CDR3 comprises 15 residues. The germline gives CDR1 SGHTA, CDR2 FQGNSA. DNA of the CDR3: TGTGCCAGCAGCTTAATGGTCGCAGGGAGCTATGGCTACACCTTC. Translation: CASSLMVAGSYGYTF.

The chain has TRBV5-1 and TRBJ1-1, with a possible D match to TRBD1 (6 bases). Trimming stripped 0 bases from V and 1 base from J, with 7 bases between. CDR1 is SGHRS and CDR2 is YFSETQ in the germline V gene. The CDR3 has 14 amino acids. The CDR3 region is CASSLEGQNTEAFF. The CDR3 DNA is TGCGCCAGCAGCTTGGAGGGACAGAACACTGAAGCTTTCTTT.

This clone was counted between two and nine times. This specimen includes other DNA sequences encoding the same CDR3. This chain uses TRBV29-1 with TRBJ2-5; D may be TRBD2 (5 bases). The V gene's germline CDR1 is SQVTM and CDR2 ANQGSEA. Trimming left V 4 bases short and J 4 bases short, with 7 bases between. This CDR3 contains 11 residues. The CDR3: CSVAGSETQYF. The CDR3 DNA follows: TGCAGCGTTGCGGGGTCAGAGACCCAGTACTTC.

The chain joins TRBV30 to TRBJ2-5; D is unclear. The DNA end is a closer match to TRBJ2-7, so the J assignment may be wrong. This CDR3 contains 13 residues. Germline V CDR1 and CDR2: GTSNPN, SVGIG (reference sequence). CDR3 protein: CAWSLSFTYEQYF. CDR3 in DNA: TGTGCCTGGAGTCTCTCGTTTACCTACGAGCAGTACTTC.